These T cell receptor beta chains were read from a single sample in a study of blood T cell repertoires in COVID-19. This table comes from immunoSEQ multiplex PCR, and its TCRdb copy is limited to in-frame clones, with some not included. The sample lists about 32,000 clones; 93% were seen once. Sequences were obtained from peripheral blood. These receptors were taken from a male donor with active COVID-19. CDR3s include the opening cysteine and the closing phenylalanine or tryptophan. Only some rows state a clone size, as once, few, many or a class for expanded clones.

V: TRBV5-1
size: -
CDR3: CASSLVPLRGNNQPQHF

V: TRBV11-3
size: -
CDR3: CASSPDRFDPTGNTIYF

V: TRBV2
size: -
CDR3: CASSEGGLDYGYTF

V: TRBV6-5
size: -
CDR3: CASRLGTGKAFF

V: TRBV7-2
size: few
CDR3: CASSKSEGSQPQHF

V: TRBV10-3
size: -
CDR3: CAIRSLTGRDDGYTF

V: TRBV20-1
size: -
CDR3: CSASSVVSGNTIYF

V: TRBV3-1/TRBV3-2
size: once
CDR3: CASSPRDRGLVAFF

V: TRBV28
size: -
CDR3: CASISVGQGLAGELFF

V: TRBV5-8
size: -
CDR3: CASSLERGETQYF

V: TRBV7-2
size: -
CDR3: CASRRRGRGTDTQYF

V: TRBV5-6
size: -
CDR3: CASSFLTGSGTGELFF

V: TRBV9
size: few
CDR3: CASSVHAGQENTEAFF